The T cell receptor (beta chain) described here comes from a study of cytomegalovirus exposure and HLA in healthy donors. Background on the study: Of roughly 360 genotyped donors, roughly 76% grouped in the Caucasian-associated ancestry cluster.

This CDR3 is built from 12 residues. The V end was cut by 5 bases, the J end by 5 bases, with 9 bases between. Germline V gene data show CDR1 as MGHRA and CDR2 as YSYEKL. 60 Vbeta and 13 Jbeta primers were used in PCR. Data came from immunoSEQ multiplex PCR; TCRdb stores just in-frame clones and leaves some out. The table shows 130,000 or so clones, with more than 65% occurring only once. The sequenced sample consisted of PBMCs. The rearrangement links TRBV4-1 to TRBJ1-1; D not certain. The receptor was isolated from a woman aged 18-29 years in good health and CMV-seropositive. CDR3 DNA sequence: TGCGCCAGCAGCGAGGGTGGTACTGAAGCTTTCTTT. It specifies CASSEGGTEAFF.